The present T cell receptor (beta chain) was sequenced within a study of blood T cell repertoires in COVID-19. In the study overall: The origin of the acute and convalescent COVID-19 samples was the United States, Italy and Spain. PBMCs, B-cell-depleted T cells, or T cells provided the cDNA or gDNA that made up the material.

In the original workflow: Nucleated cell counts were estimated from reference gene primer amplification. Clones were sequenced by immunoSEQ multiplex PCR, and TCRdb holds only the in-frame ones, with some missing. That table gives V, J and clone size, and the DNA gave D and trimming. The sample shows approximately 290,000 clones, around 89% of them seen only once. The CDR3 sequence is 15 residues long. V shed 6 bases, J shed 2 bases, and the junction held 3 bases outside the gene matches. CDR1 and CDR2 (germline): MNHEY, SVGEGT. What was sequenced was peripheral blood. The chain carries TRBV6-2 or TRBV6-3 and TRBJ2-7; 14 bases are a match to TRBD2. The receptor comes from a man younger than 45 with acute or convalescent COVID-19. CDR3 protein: CASSRTSGGPYEQYF. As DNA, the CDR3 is TGTGCCAGCAGCCGGACTAGCGGGGGGCCCTACGAGCAGTACTTC.